The rows below give T cell receptor beta chains drawn from one sample of a study of siplizumab effects on memory and regulatory T cells. Clones were read by immunoSEQ multiplex PCR, and TCRdb kept only the in-frame ones, dropping some. The sample records around 82,000 clones, roughly 93% being singletons. The specimen was CD8+ T cells sorted from blood. Receptors were obtained from a human donor in good health. Both conserved end residues are part of each CDR3. The order of the fields is CDR3 protein, D gene, clone size, V gene, J gene. The D gene is left open where the match is weak. Clone size, where shown, is once, few, many, or a class for clones that have expanded.

CDR3 protein: CASSLGATGAKYF
D gene: TRBD1
clone size: .
V gene: TRBV7-9
J gene: TRBJ2-7

CDR3 protein: CASSNYPGEQAFF
D gene: .
clone size: .
V gene: TRBV5-6
J gene: TRBJ1-1

CDR3 protein: CASLPSGGDSYNEQFF
D gene: TRBD2
clone size: .
V gene: TRBV18
J gene: TRBJ2-1

CDR3 protein: CASSMWGDEQFF
D gene: .
clone size: .
V gene: TRBV19
J gene: TRBJ2-1

CDR3 protein: CAIRGQDQETQYF
D gene: TRBD1
clone size: .
V gene: TRBV10-3
J gene: TRBJ2-5

CDR3 protein: CASSLGQTYGYTF
D gene: TRBD1
clone size: .
V gene: TRBV6-5
J gene: TRBJ1-2

CDR3 protein: CATSREAVTSWQETQYF
D gene: .
clone size: .
V gene: TRBV15
J gene: TRBJ2-5

CDR3 protein: CAWSEGTGDTEAFF
D gene: TRBD1
clone size: .
V gene: TRBV30
J gene: TRBJ1-1

CDR3 protein: CASSLKLAGTLSTDTQYF
D gene: TRBD2
clone size: .
V gene: TRBV5-1
J gene: TRBJ2-3

CDR3 protein: CASHGAGAMVNSPLHF
D gene: .
clone size: .
V gene: TRBV28
J gene: TRBJ1-6

CDR3 protein: CASSPGVFTEAFF
D gene: .
clone size: .
V gene: TRBV25-1
J gene: TRBJ1-1

CDR3 protein: CAISDSAVITYEQYF
D gene: .
clone size: .
V gene: TRBV10-3
J gene: TRBJ2-7

CDR3 protein: CASSPALSGGAGVQETQYF
D gene: TRBD2
clone size: .
V gene: TRBV11-2
J gene: TRBJ2-5

CDR3 protein: CARSLAGGPSTDTQYF
D gene: TRBD2
clone size: .
V gene: TRBV5-3
J gene: TRBJ2-3

CDR3 protein: CASSLQGGPETQYF
D gene: TRBD1
clone size: .
V gene: TRBV7-2
J gene: TRBJ2-5

CDR3 protein: CASSQGGNEQFF
D gene: .
clone size: .
V gene: TRBV4-1
J gene: TRBJ2-1

CDR3 protein: CASSREGTEAFF
D gene: .
clone size: .
V gene: TRBV9
J gene: TRBJ1-1

CDR3 protein: CASSPALRGELFF
D gene: .
clone size: .
V gene: TRBV4-1
J gene: TRBJ2-2

CDR3 protein: CATSRGRQGTNEKLFF
D gene: TRBD1
clone size: .
V gene: TRBV15
J gene: TRBJ1-4

CDR3 protein: CASSGGQRNLYEQYF
D gene: .
clone size: .
V gene: TRBV2
J gene: TRBJ2-7

CDR3 protein: CASSSVERGDHNEQFF
D gene: TRBD2
clone size: .
V gene: TRBV13
J gene: TRBJ2-1

CDR3 protein: CSVEDSGREGYGYTF
D gene: .
clone size: .
V gene: TRBV29-1
J gene: TRBJ1-2

CDR3 protein: CASSAGGGGHDSPLHF
D gene: .
clone size: .
V gene: TRBV9
J gene: TRBJ1-6

CDR3 protein: CASSLSPGLYNEQFF
D gene: .
clone size: .
V gene: TRBV27
J gene: TRBJ2-1

CDR3 protein: CASSFKLHYNEQFF
D gene: .
clone size: .
V gene: TRBV27
J gene: TRBJ2-1

CDR3 protein: CASSGPVSSYNSPLHF
D gene: .
clone size: few
V gene: TRBV2
J gene: TRBJ1-6

CDR3 protein: CASSPGEKAPNEKLFF
D gene: .
clone size: .
V gene: TRBV9
J gene: TRBJ1-4

CDR3 protein: CASSFPQGEQYF
D gene: TRBD1
clone size: .
V gene: TRBV6-5
J gene: TRBJ2-5

CDR3 protein: CASGKDRGKSGELFF
D gene: TRBD1
clone size: .
V gene: TRBV4-1
J gene: TRBJ2-2

CDR3 protein: CASSQLPGQIDNEQFF
D gene: TRBD1
clone size: .
V gene: TRBV4-3
J gene: TRBJ2-1

CDR3 protein: CSVEGGRTEAFF
D gene: .
clone size: .
V gene: TRBV29-1
J gene: TRBJ1-1

CDR3 protein: CASSTQSYEQYF
D gene: .
clone size: .
V gene: TRBV27
J gene: TRBJ2-7

CDR3 protein: CASSPLAGETTDTQYF
D gene: TRBD2
clone size: once
V gene: TRBV7-6
J gene: TRBJ2-3

CDR3 protein: CASSVTQGSYEQYF
D gene: TRBD1
clone size: .
V gene: TRBV28
J gene: TRBJ2-7

CDR3 protein: CSVDGDRVSDGYTF
D gene: TRBD1
clone size: .
V gene: TRBV29-1
J gene: TRBJ1-2

CDR3 protein: CASSEEDWPENTIYF
D gene: .
clone size: .
V gene: TRBV9
J gene: TRBJ1-3

CDR3 protein: CASSPQDRVPAGELFF
D gene: TRBD1
clone size: .
V gene: TRBV7-9
J gene: TRBJ1-4

CDR3 protein: CASSQDGQYGTASSYEQYF
D gene: TRBD1
clone size: .
V gene: TRBV4-3
J gene: TRBJ2-7

CDR3 protein: CASSPGLAGEDTQYF
D gene: TRBD2
clone size: .
V gene: TRBV11-2
J gene: TRBJ2-3

CDR3 protein: CASSFVGTEAFF
D gene: .
clone size: once
V gene: TRBV5-4
J gene: TRBJ1-1

CDR3 protein: CSVGPDSLYGYTF
D gene: .
clone size: .
V gene: TRBV29-1
J gene: TRBJ1-2

CDR3 protein: CASSQGTGTGEYYNYGYTF
D gene: TRBD1
clone size: .
V gene: TRBV4-3
J gene: TRBJ1-2

CDR3 protein: CASSWLETQYF
D gene: .
clone size: .
V gene: TRBV5-4
J gene: TRBJ2-5

CDR3 protein: CASSSLEGAFF
D gene: .
clone size: .
V gene: TRBV5-4
J gene: TRBJ1-1

CDR3 protein: CASSEALVETQYF
D gene: .
clone size: .
V gene: TRBV2
J gene: TRBJ2-5

CDR3 protein: CASSVVTGDGYTF
D gene: TRBD1
clone size: .
V gene: TRBV9
J gene: TRBJ1-2

CDR3 protein: CASSRTGDEQFF
D gene: TRBD1
clone size: .
V gene: TRBV7-9
J gene: TRBJ2-1

CDR3 protein: CASSSRDSVEYEQYF
D gene: .
clone size: .
V gene: TRBV27
J gene: TRBJ2-7

CDR3 protein: CASSVGWGQGDTEAFF
D gene: TRBD1
clone size: .
V gene: TRBV9
J gene: TRBJ1-1

CDR3 protein: CASSLSGGQADTQYF
D gene: TRBD2
clone size: .
V gene: TRBV4-3
J gene: TRBJ2-3

CDR3 protein: CASSPPVVLDEQFF
D gene: .
clone size: .
V gene: TRBV18
J gene: TRBJ2-1

CDR3 protein: CASSEDGTYEQYF
D gene: .
clone size: .
V gene: TRBV2
J gene: TRBJ2-7

CDR3 protein: CASSEEGMAFTYEQYF
D gene: .
clone size: .
V gene: TRBV6-1
J gene: TRBJ2-7